This T cell receptor beta chain is from a study of metastatic and nonmetastatic thyroid tumors. At the level of the study: Thyroid patients, malignant and benign, had repertoires compared across blood and tumor or nodule tissue. Study-wide findings and caveats: Malignant tumors reportedly showed significantly higher TCR beta diversity than benign nodules in both blood and tumor.

Many counts were recorded for this clone. Its antigen is still unknown. Prior to thyroid surgery, none of the patients had received any treatment. TCRdb reanalyzed the PCR reads via MiXCR. The sample holds fewer than 55,000 clones; around 15% are singletons and the top ten take about 20%. This sequence was found in a female donor with papillary thyroid cancer or a benign thyroid nodule (not recorded which). Some clones in this sample may be carry-over from other donors' samples. The source material was blood.

The CDR3 protein is CASSVGLGGAAAFF. CDR3 DNA: TGTGCCAGCAGCGTAGGCCTCGGTGGGGCGGCGGCTTTCTTT. This chain joins TRBV9 and TRBJ1-1; perhaps TRBD1 as D (5 bases). Germline lookup yields CDR1 SGDLS and CDR2 YYNGEE. This CDR3 is built from 14 residues. Between the trimmed V and J ends, which lost 0 bases and 11 bases, there was a span of 17 bases.